This T cell receptor (beta chain) was obtained from a study of cytomegalovirus exposure and HLA in healthy donors. Whole-study findings and limits: A previous analysis found most TCR beta V segments productive roughly 87% or roughly 30% of the time.

The germline V and J ends were trimmed by 4 bases and 8 bases, with 18 bases remaining between them. CDR1 and CDR2 from the germline V gene are SGHRS and YFSETQ. The CDR3 is 15 residues long. With respect to this clone: Its cognate antigen is unknown.

60 Vbeta and 13 Jbeta primers were used in PCR. TCRdb's copy holds only in-frame clones and misses some; the assay was immunoSEQ multiplex PCR. Of 95,000 to 150,000 clones in the sample, 74% were seen once. This chain connects TRBV5-1 to TRBJ2-2; tentative D call: TRBD1 (6 bases). The clonotype was recovered from a woman aged 50 to 65 in good health and CMV-seropositive. The sequencing sample was made of PBMCs. The CDR3 is CASSDDRIPGGELFF. Written as DNA, the CDR3 is TGCGCCAGCAGCGACGACAGGATACCAGGGGGGGAGCTGTTTTTT.